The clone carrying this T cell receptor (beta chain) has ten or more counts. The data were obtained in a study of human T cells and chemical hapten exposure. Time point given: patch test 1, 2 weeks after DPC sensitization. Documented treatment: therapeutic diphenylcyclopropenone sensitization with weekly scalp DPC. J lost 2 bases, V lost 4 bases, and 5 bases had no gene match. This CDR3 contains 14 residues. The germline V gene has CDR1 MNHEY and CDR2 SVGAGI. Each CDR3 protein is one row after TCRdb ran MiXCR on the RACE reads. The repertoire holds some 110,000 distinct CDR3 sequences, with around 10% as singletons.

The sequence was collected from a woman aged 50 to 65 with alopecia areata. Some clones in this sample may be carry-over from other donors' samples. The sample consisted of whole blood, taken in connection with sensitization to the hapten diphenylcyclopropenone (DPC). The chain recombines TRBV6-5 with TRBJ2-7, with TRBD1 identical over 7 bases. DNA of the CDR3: TGTGCCAGCAGTTGGACAGGTGTAGCCTACGAGCAGTACTTC. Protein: CASSWTGVAYEQYF.